These 25 T cell receptor beta chains share one sample of origin, sequenced in a study of T cells expressing NK-cell markers. TCRdb reanalyzed the 5' RACE reads and collapses them to one entry per CDR3 protein, without DNA. The sample data list hundreds of thousands of distinct CDR3 sequences. Input material: blood T cells: a sorted CD56 or NKG2C T cell subset, CD4+ or CD8+ T cells, or bulk PBMC T cells (not recorded which). Source of these receptors: a woman between 18 and 69 years old in good health.

This chain joins TRBV29-1 and TRBJ2-3; TCRdb outputs TRBD1, but without DNA this stays unchecked. Germline CDR1 reads SQVTM; CDR2 reads ANQGSEA. There are 14 residues in the CDR3. The CDR3 is CSVAPGQHTDTQYF.

V and J are TRBV4-3 and TRBJ1-5; TCRdb selects TRBD1, and the lack of DNA leaves this call unchecked. Germline V gene lookup returns CDR1 LGHNA and CDR2 YSLEER. CDR3 length: 16 residues. CDR3 amino acids: CASSQDWEQGNQPQHF.

V is TRBV7-9 and J is TRBJ2-7; checking the TCRdb D call of TRBD1 is not possible without DNA. The CDR3 totals 14 residues. The V gene's germline CDR1 is SEHNR and CDR2 FQNEAQ (reference sequence). The CDR3 loop reads CASSLVVGGSEQYF.

J is TRBJ1-1 and V is TRBV10-3; no DNA is available, so the TRBD1 call from TCRdb remains unchecked. This CDR3 comprises 14 residues. Looked up from germline, CDR1 is ENHRY and CDR2 is SYGVKD. CDR3 loop: CAIGGTIEYTEAFF.

The V and J genes are TRBV7-3 and TRBJ1-6; there is no DNA to check the TCRdb D call of TRBD1. CDR3 size: 13 residues. Germline-derived CDR1 and CDR2 are SGHTA and FQGTGA. The CDR3 reads CASSRTGNSPLHF.

The J gene is TRBJ2-5, the V gene TRBV2; lacking DNA, the TRBD1 call made by TCRdb goes unchecked. Germline CDR1 and CDR2: SNHLY and FYNNEI. This CDR3 is built from 14 residues. The CDR3 reads CASRPTGFYETQYF.

The gene calls are TRBV5-1 and TRBJ2-5; the D gene TCRdb calls, TRBD1, cannot be checked with no DNA. The CDR3 runs 13 residues. The germline CDR1 and CDR2 sequences are SGHRS and YFSETQ. CDR3 sequence reads: CASSKGQQETQYF.

V usage is TRBV7-6 and J usage is TRBJ2-5; TCRdb's assignment of TRBD2 cannot be checked, as there is no DNA. CDR3 length equals 15 residues. CDR1 SGHVS and CDR2 FNYEAQ come from the germline V gene. CDR3 protein: CASSDPLAYQETQYF.

The J gene is TRBJ2-5, the V gene TRBV27; TCRdb proposes TRBD1, but this gene call is untestable without DNA. The length of the CDR3 is 14 residues. Germline V gives CDR1 MNHEY, CDR2 SMNVEV (reference sequence). The CDR3 sequence: CASSTQQGGETQYF.

The chain uses TRBV29-1 and TRBJ2-2; TCRdb proposes TRBD2, but this gene call is untestable without DNA. Germline V gene data show CDR1 as SQVTM and CDR2 as ANQGSEA. The length of the CDR3 is 13 residues. The CDR3 here is CIAARANTGELFF.

The V call is TRBV6-2 or TRBV6-3, the J call TRBJ1-5; without DNA, the TCRdb call of TRBD1 cannot be checked. Germline V gene lookup returns CDR1 MNHEY and CDR2 SVGEGT. The CDR3 has 15 residues. The chain's CDR3 is CASSPPGTGGLAQHF.

V is TRBV12-3 or TRBV12-4 and J is TRBJ2-1; with no DNA, the TCRdb D assignment of TRBD2 cannot be verified. CDR3 length equals 16 residues. CDR3 sequence reads: CASSWTSGGAYNEQFF.

V and J are TRBV28 and TRBJ2-5; there is no DNA to check the TCRdb D call of TRBD1. Per the germline V gene, CDR1 is MDHEN and CDR2 is SYDVKM. The CDR3 runs to 14 residues. The CDR3 reads CASSIPAISETQYF.

The chain has TRBV5-1 and TRBJ2-5. The CDR3 is 13 residues long. Germline V gene sequence: CDR1 SGHRS, CDR2 YFSETQ. CDR3 protein: CASSHKGQETQYF.

The rearrangement links TRBV7-2 to TRBJ1-2; TCRdb indicates TRBD1, and absent DNA this call remains unverified. The CDR3 totals 13 residues. Germline values: CDR1 SGHTA, CDR2 FQGNSA. The CDR3 loop reads CASSLDGTGGYTF.

This chain connects TRBV29-1 to TRBJ2-5. The germline gives CDR1 SQVTM, CDR2 ANQGSEA. This CDR3 has 13 residues. CDR3: CSVDVAGQETQYF.

The chain joins TRBV4-2 to TRBJ2-7; TCRdb's assignment of TRBD1 cannot be checked, as there is no DNA. The CDR3 spans 16 residues. Germline lookup yields CDR1 LGHNA and CDR2 YNFKEQ. The CDR3 reads CASSQDLDRGNYEQYF.

The chain carries TRBV18 and TRBJ2-7. The CDR3 extends over 15 amino acids. The germline V gene encodes CDR1 KGHSH and CDR2 LQKENI. This chain's CDR3 is CASSPSTGGLYEQYF.

This rearrangement joins TRBV7-9 to TRBJ2-3; no DNA is available, so the TRBD1 call from TCRdb remains unchecked. CDR3 length equals 17 residues. The germline V gene encodes CDR1 SEHNR and CDR2 FQNEAQ (reference sequence). CDR3 sequence reads: CASSVLRNPGTTVTQYF. Filled out from reference TRBV7-9 and TRBJ2-3, the complete variable domain reads DTGVSQNPRHKITKRGQNVTFRCDPISEHNRLYWYRQTLGQGPEFLTYFQNEAQLEKSRLLSDRFSAERPKGSFSTLEIQRTEQGDSAMYLCASSVLRNPGTTVTQYFGPGTRLTVL.

V gene TRBV10-3 combines with J gene TRBJ1-1; TCRdb returns TRBD1, unconfirmable since there is no DNA. From germline, CDR1 is ENHRY and CDR2 SYGVKD. The length of the CDR3 is 14 residues. The CDR3 region is CATGGQGMNTEAFF.

The V call is TRBV27, the J call TRBJ1-5; checking the TCRdb D call of TRBD1 is not possible without DNA. CDR1 MNHEY and CDR2 SMNVEV come from the germline V gene (reference sequence). This CDR3 contains 16 residues. CDR3 region: CASSLTWQGGNQPQHF.

The rearrangement joins TRBV5-5 to TRBJ2-3. CDR1 is SGHKS, CDR2 YYEKEE, per germline (reference sequence). This CDR3 is built from 14 residues. The chain's CDR3 is CASSLDYSTDTQYF. The full variable domain, rest sourced from reference TRBV5-5 and TRBJ2-3, is DAGVTQSPTHLIKTRGQQVTLRCSPISGHKSVSWYQQVLGQGPQFIFQYYEKEERGRGNFPDRFSARQFPNYSSELNVNALLLGDSALYLCASSLDYSTDTQYFGPGTRLTVL.

This sequence joins TRBV20-1 and TRBJ2-2; checking the TCRdb D call of TRBD2 is not possible without DNA. CDR1 and CDR2 from the germline V gene are DFQATT and SNEGSKA (reference sequence). The CDR3 length is 14 residues. CDR3 in amino acids: CSASDTSPNGELFF.

The chain carries TRBV5-1 and TRBJ1-2. The CDR3 covers 13 residues. The V gene's germline CDR1 is SGHRS and CDR2 YFSETQ. This CDR3 is CASSLGTAGGYTF.

V is TRBV12-3 or TRBV12-4 and J is TRBJ2-7; TCRdb's D gene call, TRBD1, goes unchecked for lack of DNA. There are 18 residues in the CDR3. CDR3: CASSPGTRQGGKPYEQYF.